This passage covers 23 T cell receptor beta chains from one sample sequenced in a study of shared clonotypes between healthy human individuals. The naive CD8 fraction comprised CD45RO-negative cells positively selected for CCR7 and excluded terminally differentiated effector memory CD45RA+ cells. The method was immunoSEQ multiplex PCR; TCRdb's version includes in-frame clones alone and lacks a portion of them. The sample holds a few million clones; approximately 92% are singletons and the top ten take 1.5% to 2%. Sample: naive CD8+ T cells from PBMCs. These receptors originate from a man aged 18 to 30 in good health. Some clones in this sample may be carry-over from other donors' samples.

This chain links TRBV27 with TRBJ2-4; D call uncertain. CDR1 is MNHEY, CDR2 SMNVEV, per germline (reference sequence). The V end was cut by 4 bases, the J end by 0 bases, with 19 bases between. The length of the CDR3 is 18 residues. This CDR3 reads CASSSTRVGRQAKNIQYF. CDR3 nucleotide sequence: TGTGCCAGCAGTTCTACCCGCGTTGGGCGACAAGCCAAAAACATTCAGTACTTC.

The J gene is TRBJ2-1, the V gene TRBV14; D is ambiguous. The CDR3 sequence is 17 residues long. The V gene's germline CDR1 is SGHDN and CDR2 FVKESK. V lost 0 bases and J lost 7, with 19 bases in between. CDR3 in DNA: TGTGCCAGCAGCCAAGACTGGGCCAGGAGCTTCGGGAATGAGCAGTTCTTC. Translating it yields CASSQDWARSFGNEQFF.

This chain joins TRBV23-1 and TRBJ1-1, with D possibly TRBD1 on 6 matching bases. TRBV23-1 is an ORF, and what it does is uncertain. V was clipped by 2 bases and J by 8 bases, with 12 bases between them. This CDR3 has 13 residues. CDR3 sequence reads: CASSQQGQREAFF. The CDR3 DNA reads as TGCGCCAGCAGTCAACAAGGACAGAGAGAAGCTTTCTTT.

This rearrangement joins TRBV9 to TRBJ2-5; D might be TRBD2 (5 bases). The CDR3 has 14 amino acids. Germline V gives CDR1 SGDLS, CDR2 YYNGEE. V lost 5 bases and J lost 5, with 16 bases in between. The CDR3 sequence: CASSPSPAGETQYF. The CDR3 DNA reads TGTGCCAGCAGTCCGAGCCCGGCGGGCGAGACCCAGTACTTC.

The chain employs TRBV5-4 and TRBJ1-2; no reliable D call. Germline V lookup: CDR1 SGHNT, CDR2 YYREEE (reference sequence). The length of the CDR3 is 11 residues. Deletions cut 0 bases from V and 11 bases from J, with 8 bases between. The chain's CDR3 is CASSLGLGYTF. The CDR3, as DNA: TGTGCCAGCAGCTTGGGGCTTGGATACACCTTC.

CDR3 region: CASSFGDSWAFF. CDR3 nucleotide sequence: TGTGCCAGCAGCTTCGGAGACAGTTGGGCTTTCTTT. This chain connects TRBV5-6 to TRBJ1-1, with TRBD1 as a possible D gene (5 bases). V gave up 2 bases and J gave up 11 bases, with 13 bases separating them. Germline V gene lookup returns CDR1 SGHDT and CDR2 YYEEEE. This CDR3 is 12 amino acids long. The variable domain in full, with the rest retrieved from reference TRBV5-6 and TRBJ1-1, is DAGVTQSPTHLIKTRGQQVTLRCSPKSGHDTVSWYQQALGQGPQFIFQYYEEEERQRGNFPDRFSGHQFPNYSSELNVNALLLGDSALYLCASSFGDSWAFFGQGTRLTVV.

The J gene is TRBJ2-7, the V gene TRBV7-8; the D gene could be TRBD1 or TRBD2 (5 bases each). Looked up from germline, CDR1 is SGHVS and CDR2 is FQNEAQ. The CDR3 loop spans 14 amino acids. V lost 7 bases to trimming and J lost 1 base, with 14 bases between them. For the CDR3, the DNA is TGTGCCAGCACCCGGAAGGGACGGTCCTACGAGCAGTACTTC. It encodes CASTRKGRSYEQYF. Filled out from reference TRBV7-8 and TRBJ2-7, the complete variable domain reads GAGVSQSPRYKVAKRGQDVALRCDPISGHVSLFWYQQALGQGPEFLTYFQNEAQLDKSGLPSDRFFAERPEGSVSTLKIQRTQQEDSAVYLCASTRKGRSYEQYFGPGTRLTVT.

The V and J genes are TRBV27 and TRBJ1-2, with unresolved D. Germline V gene lookup returns CDR1 MNHEY and CDR2 SMNVEV (reference sequence). Between the trimmed V and J ends, which lost 3 bases and 3 bases, there was a span of 17 bases. The CDR3 sequence is 16 residues long. The CDR3 is CASSFNPLRDHYGYTF. As DNA, the CDR3 is TGTGCCAGCAGTTTTAACCCTCTGCGGGATCACTATGGCTACACCTTC.

J is TRBJ2-3 and V is TRBV28; weak D call: TRBD2 (5 bases). V was cut by 3 bases and J by 6 bases, with 13 bases left in between. The CDR3 contains 14 residues. In germline, CDR1 is MDHEN, CDR2 SYDVKM. The CDR3 reads CASSFQSEEDTQYF. CDR3 bases: TGTGCCAGCAGTTTTCAGTCGGAGGAGGATACGCAGTATTTT.

The CDR3 DNA sequence: TGTGCCAGCAGTGAGACTAGCCTTGTCTGGGAGACCCAGTACTTC. Protein sequence: CASSETSLVWETQYF. The chain employs TRBV28 and TRBJ2-5, with 7 bases identical to TRBD2. The CDR3 has 15 residues. Germline trimming cut 5 bases from V and 5 bases from J; bases unmatched to any gene: 11. Per the germline V gene, CDR1 is MDHEN and CDR2 is SYDVKM.

This clone was observed a few times. The V gene is TRBV7-9, the J gene TRBJ1-1; the D gene is possibly TRBD1 (5 bases). CDR1 is SEHNR and CDR2 is FQNEAQ in the germline V gene (reference sequence). Trimming left V 1 base short and J 6 bases short, with 12 bases between. This CDR3 spans 14 amino acids. In nucleotides, the CDR3 is TGTGCCAGCAGCTTAGGGTCTCCCAGGGCTGAAGCTTTCTTT. Its translation is CASSLGSPRAEAFF.

The V call is TRBV19, the J call TRBJ2-1, with 7 bases identical to TRBD1. The CDR3 covers 16 residues. The germline gives CDR1 LNHDA, CDR2 SQIVND (reference sequence). The ends lost 5 bases at V and 0 bases at J; junction bases unmatched: 7. The CDR3 here is CASSEGALSSYNEQFF. The CDR3 coding sequence is TGTGCCAGTAGTGAGGGGGCCTTAAGCTCCTACAATGAGCAGTTCTTC.

The V and J genes are TRBV13 and TRBJ1-2, with TRBD1 matching over 9 bases. Germline V lookup: CDR1 PRHDT, CDR2 FYEKMQ (reference sequence). With V trimmed by 5 bases and J by 6 bases, 7 bases remained unmatched. The CDR3 loop spans 14 amino acids. CDR3 DNA sequence: TGTGCCAGCAGCCGGGACAGGGCGGGGGATGGCTACACCTTC. Translation: CASSRDRAGDGYTF.

V usage is TRBV7-9 and J usage is TRBJ2-1; 11 bases are a match to TRBD1. The junction had 18 bases not matched to a gene; V was cut back by 5 bases and J by 6 bases. Germline assignment: CDR1 SEHNR and CDR2 FQNEAQ (reference sequence). The CDR3 loop spans 19 amino acids. As DNA, the CDR3 is TGTGCCAGCAGCGCCAAGTGGACAGGGGGCCGAAACACCCTCAATGAGCAGTTCTTC. Its translation: CASSAKWTGGRNTLNEQFF.

About this clone: An end of the junction differs from the germline gene, which may be a read error. This sequence joins TRBV6-5 and TRBJ1-4; 7 nucleotides agree with TRBD1. Per the germline V gene, CDR1 is MNHEY and CDR2 is SVGAGI. The CDR3 is 15 amino acids. The CDR3: CASSDRATSNEKLSF. The CDR3 nucleotides read TGTGCCAGCAGCGACAGGGCCACTTCTAATGAAAAACTGTCTTTT.

The genes are TRBV9 and TRBJ2-7, with D perhaps being TRBD1 or TRBD2 (6 bases each). The germline gives CDR1 SGDLS, CDR2 YYNGEE. The ends were cut back, 2 bases at V and 6 bases at J, with 18 bases in the middle. This CDR3 has 15 residues. For the CDR3, the DNA is TGTGCCAGCAGCGTCCACACAGGGAGCGGGCTCGAGCAGTACTTC. Residues: CASSVHTGSGLEQYF. Combining the CDR3 with reference TRBV9 and TRBJ2-7 gives the whole variable domain DSGVTQTPKHLITATGQRVTLRCSPRSGDLSVYWYQQSLDQGLQFLIQYYNGEERAKGNILERFSAQQFPDLHSELNLSSLELGDSALYFCASSVHTGSGLEQYFGPGTRLTVT.

The V call is TRBV6-5, the J call TRBJ1-2; TRBD1 might be the D (6 bases). Trimming shortened V by 2 bases and J by 8 bases, and 15 bases separated the two germline ends. Germline assignment: CDR1 MNHEY and CDR2 SVGAGI. CDR3 size: 14 residues. The CDR3 reads CASSYEFGQRGYTF. DNA for the CDR3: TGTGCCAGCAGTTACGAGTTCGGACAGCGAGGCTACACCTTC.

The gene calls are TRBV15 and TRBJ2-1, with 12 bases that match TRBD2. V lost 4 bases to trimming and J lost 6 bases; unmatched junction nucleotides: 10. Germline values: CDR1 LNHNV, CDR2 YYDKDF (reference sequence). The CDR3 is 17 residues long. The DNA for the CDR3 is TGTGCCACCAGCAAGGGCCTTGGACTAGCGGGAAGCAATGAGCAGTTCTTC. Protein sequence: CATSKGLGLAGSNEQFF. Filled out from reference TRBV15 and TRBJ2-1, the complete variable domain reads DAMVIQNPRYQVTQFGKPVTLSCSQTLNHNVMYWYQQKSSQAPKLLFHYYDKDFNNEADTPDNFQSRRPNTSFCFLDIRSPGLGDTAMYLCATSKGLGLAGSNEQFFGPGTRLTVL.

Turning to this clone: The sample has other DNA sequences that encode this CDR3 too. The chain employs TRBV27 and TRBJ2-3; D remains ambiguous. CDR3 length: 12 amino acids. The germline V gene has CDR1 MNHEY and CDR2 SMNVEV (reference sequence). V was cut by 2 bases and J by 1 base, with 1 base left in between. The CDR3 nucleotides are TGTGCCAGCAGTTTAGGCACAGATACGCAGTATTTT. It yields the protein CASSLGTDTQYF.

The rearrangement joins TRBV15 to TRBJ1-5; 10 bases fit TRBD1. Germline loops: CDR1 LNHNV, CDR2 YYDKDF (reference sequence). J was trimmed by 8 bases and V by 6 bases; bases with no gene match: 7. The CDR3 covers 14 residues. The CDR3 sequence is CATRRPGTGEPQHF. The DNA for the CDR3 is TGTGCCACCAGGCGGCCCGGGACAGGGGAGCCCCAGCATTTT.

J is TRBJ2-2 and V is TRBV28; 7 bases agree with TRBD2. V lost 1 base to trimming and J lost 3 bases; unmatched junction nucleotides: 2. CDR3 length: 15 amino acids. CDR1 MDHEN and CDR2 SYDVKM come from the germline V gene. The CDR3 region has the DNA TGTGCCAGCAGTTTATCTCTAGCGGACACCGGGGAGCTGTTTTTT. Translated, it gives CASSLSLADTGELFF.

About this clone itself: This CDR3 is also generated by other DNA sequences in the sample. V is TRBV7-8 and J is TRBJ1-2, with TRBD1 identical over 8 bases. This CDR3 has 14 amino acids. J was trimmed by 4 bases and V by 1 base; bases with no gene match: 2. Looked up from germline, CDR1 is SGHVS and CDR2 is FQNEAQ. The CDR3 loop reads CASSLGTGSYGYTF. The CDR3 DNA sequence: TGTGCCAGCAGCTTAGGGACAGGGAGCTATGGCTACACCTTC.

The V gene is TRBV5-1, the J gene TRBJ2-1; D is perhaps TRBD2 (5 bases). The CDR3 is 14 residues long. Germline V lookup: CDR1 SGHRS, CDR2 YFSETQ. V lost 0 bases, J lost 12 bases, and 16 bases lay in between. The CDR3 DNA reads as TGCGCCAGCAGCTTGGGGGCCTCTAGCTGGCCGCAGTTCTTC. The encoded protein is CASSLGASSWPQFF. The full variable domain, completed using reference TRBV5-1 and TRBJ2-1, is KAGVTQTPRYLIKTRGQQVTLSCSPISGHRSVSWYQQTPGQGLQFLFEYFSETQRNKGNFPGRFSGRQFSNSRSEMNVSTLELGDSALYLCASSLGASSWPQFFGPGTRLTVL.